These 17 T cell receptor beta chains share one sample of origin, sequenced in a study of shared clonotypes between healthy human individuals. The repertoire was sequenced with immunoSEQ multiplex PCR; TCRdb's copy has only in-frame clones and lacks some. The sample holds a few million clones; roughly 95% are singletons and the top ten take more than 0.1%. The sequenced sample consisted of naive CD4+ T cells sorted from blood. The subset here: CD45RA+ positively selected. These receptors came from a man between 18 and 35 years old in good health.

The chain carries TRBV9 and TRBJ2-5; D is unresolved. The germline V gene encodes CDR1 SGDLS and CDR2 YYNGEE. Trimming took off 0 bases at V and 3 bases at J, with 9 bases between the two ends. The CDR3 extends over 14 amino acids. This CDR3 reads CASSVGAAKETQYF. The CDR3 DNA reads as TGTGCCAGCAGCGTAGGGGCAGCCAAAGAGACCCAGTACTTC. Based on the CDR3 plus reference TRBV9 and TRBJ2-5, the full variable domain is DSGVTQTPKHLITATGQRVTLRCSPRSGDLSVYWYQQSLDQGLQFLIQYYNGEERAKGNILERFSAQQFPDLHSELNLSSLELGDSALYFCASSVGAAKETQYFGPGTRLLVL.

The chain recombines TRBV28 with TRBJ1-6, with D possibly TRBD1 on 6 matching bases. Germline V gene sequence: CDR1 MDHEN, CDR2 SYDVKM. Trimming stripped 5 bases from V and 0 bases from J, with 14 bases between. This CDR3 is built from 17 residues. The CDR3 sequence is CASSPPLGASYNSPLHF. The CDR3 bases are TGTGCCAGCAGTCCCCCCCTGGGGGCCTCCTATAATTCACCCCTCCACTTT.

This clone was observed a single time. The chain links TRBV7-8 to TRBJ2-7; D is unresolved. The CDR3 loop spans 14 amino acids. Trimming shortened V by 3 bases and J by 7 bases, and 16 bases separated the two germline ends. Germline loops: CDR1 SGHVS, CDR2 FQNEAQ. DNA for the CDR3: TGTGCCAGCAGCTTGGCTGGTCTCAATCGGGAGCAGTACTTC. Protein: CASSLAGLNREQYF.

This chain joins TRBV11-2 and TRBJ1-1; D remains unclear. Trimming removed 0 bases from V and 6 bases from J, with 8 bases in between. Germline CDR1 and CDR2: SGHAT and FQNNGV. This CDR3 is built from 13 residues. The DNA of the CDR3 is TGTGCCAGCAGCTTAGATAACTTCCCTGAAGCTTTCTTT. Translating it yields CASSLDNFPEAFF.

In its sample, this clone was seen once. The rearrangement joins TRBV5-4 to TRBJ1-2, with TRBD1 matching 7 bases. Germline V gives CDR1 SGHNT, CDR2 YYREEE (reference sequence). V shed 3 bases, J shed 7 bases, and the junction held 9 bases outside the gene matches. CDR3 size: 14 residues. In DNA form, the CDR3 reads TGTGCCAGCAGCTCGATAACAGGGGAGTTTGGCTACACCTTC. It yields the protein CASSSITGEFGYTF.

The V gene is TRBV29-1, the J gene TRBJ1-1; TRBD1 is a possible D gene (5 bases). Trimming took 8 bases from V and 6 from J, leaving 13 bases between them. This CDR3 is built from 11 residues. Germline CDR1 and CDR2: SQVTM and ANQGSEA. CDR3: CSSRGGAEAFF. The CDR3 nucleotides read TGCAGCTCCCGTGGGGGGGCTGAAGCTTTCTTT.

The CDR3 DNA follows: TGCAGCGTTGAAACACAGGGATATGGCTACACCTTC. Translating it yields CSVETQGYGYTF. The rearrangement uses TRBV29-1 and TRBJ1-2; TRBD1 is a possible D gene (6 bases). Trimming removed 2 bases from V and 5 bases from J, with 9 bases in between. Germline CDR1 and CDR2: SQVTM and ANQGSEA. The CDR3 runs 12 residues.

With regard to this clone: A read error may account for a junction end that differs from germline. The CDR3, as DNA: TGTGCCAGCAGTACCGGGACTAGCTCCACCGGGGAGCTGTTTTTT. Encoded protein: CASSTGTSSTGELFF. This chain joins TRBV10-3 and TRBJ2-2, with 9 bases fitting TRBD2. This CDR3 region has 15 residues. From germline, CDR1 is ENHRY and CDR2 SYGVKD.

The chain joins TRBV5-1 to TRBJ2-5, with 8 bases lining up with TRBD1. After removal of 3 bases from V and 1 base from J, the junction contained 8 bases not matched to a gene. Germline V gives CDR1 SGHRS, CDR2 YFSETQ. The CDR3 loop spans 16 amino acids. In DNA form, the CDR3 reads TGCGCCAGCAGCTCTTTAAGGGACAGGCGCCAAGAGACCCAGTACTTC. It yields the protein CASSSLRDRRQETQYF.

The CDR3 sequence: CASSYPRDRDYSYNSPLHF. Written as DNA, the CDR3 is TGTGCCAGCAGTTATCCCCGGGACAGGGATTACTCCTATAATTCACCCCTCCACTTT. This chain uses TRBV6-8 with TRBJ1-6; 9 nucleotides line up with TRBD1. This CDR3 is built from 19 residues. V lost 3 bases and J lost 0; bases outside the gene matches: 9. Per the germline V gene, CDR1 is MNHGY and CDR2 is SAAAGT.

The chain combines TRBV6-6 with TRBJ1-1; 9 bases are shared with TRBD1. J gave up 2 bases and V 6 bases, and 7 bases lay outside the gene matches. The germline V gene has CDR1 MNHNY and CDR2 SVGAGI (reference sequence). The CDR3 runs to 15 residues. The CDR3 region is CASRAGTGPNTEAFF. In DNA form, the CDR3 reads TGTGCCAGCAGGGCCGGGACAGGGCCTAACACTGAAGCTTTCTTT.

This chain uses TRBV28 with TRBJ2-7; 8 bases fit TRBD2. CDR3 length: 15 amino acids. Per the germline V gene, CDR1 is MDHEN and CDR2 is SYDVKM. V lost 6 bases to trimming and J lost 3 bases; unmatched junction nucleotides: 10. CDR3 protein: CASSGTRGGDYEQYF. The DNA for the CDR3 is TGTGCCAGCAGCGGCACCCGGGGGGGAGACTACGAGCAGTACTTC.

The chain is built from TRBV11-3 and TRBJ2-6; D not resolved. Germline V CDR1 and CDR2: SGHNT, YENEEA. The CDR3 length is 15 residues. The V end was cut by 1 base, the J end by 0 bases, with 4 bases between. The CDR3 region is CASSLGNSGANVLTF. CDR3 DNA sequence: TGTGCCAGCAGCTTAGGGAACTCTGGGGCCAACGTCCTGACTTTC.

J is TRBJ1-5 and V is TRBV30; 7 bases are a match to TRBD1. Germline CDR1 and CDR2: GTSNPN and SVGIG (reference sequence). This CDR3 contains 14 residues. V dropped 1 base and J dropped 5; count of bases not matched to a gene: 5. The CDR3 protein is CAWSGRQGHQPQHF. The CDR3 coding sequence is TGTGCCTGGAGTGGGAGACAGGGCCATCAGCCCCAGCATTTT.

Remarks on this clone: Other DNA sequences in the sample encode the same CDR3. This chain uses TRBV9 with TRBJ2-5, with a weak D call TRBD2 (6 bases). Trimming stripped 0 bases from V and 0 bases from J, with 9 bases between. The CDR3 spans 15 residues. Germline V gives CDR1 SGDLS, CDR2 YYNGEE. CDR3 residues: CASSVGGGNQETQYF. CDR3 DNA sequence: TGTGCCAGCAGCGTAGGCGGAGGGAACCAAGAGACCCAGTACTTC.

The chain uses TRBV27 and TRBJ1-5, with 9 bases matching TRBD1. CDR3 size: 20 residues. V lost 3 bases, J lost 1 base, and 16 bases stayed unmatched. The V gene's germline CDR1 is MNHEY and CDR2 SMNVEV (reference sequence). The DNA of the CDR3 is TGTGCCAGCAGTTTGTCTAGAGGGACAGGGACGTGGGGAAGCAATCAGCCCCAGCATTTT. It is translated as CASSLSRGTGTWGSNQPQHF.

This chain joins TRBV5-1 and TRBJ2-1, with 8 bases that match TRBD2. The CDR3 runs 15 residues. Trimming removed 7 bases from V and 6 bases from J; junction bases left unmatched: 12. Germline assignment: CDR1 SGHRS and CDR2 YFSETQ. The chain's CDR3 is CASRNTGLESNEQFF. In DNA, the CDR3 is TGCGCCAGCCGGAATACGGGACTAGAGAGCAATGAGCAGTTCTTC.